The rows below give T cell receptor beta chains drawn from one sample of a study of CXCR3-negative and CXCR3-positive naive CD8 T cells. TCRdb reprocessed the 5' RACE reads, keeping one entry per CDR3 protein, no DNA. In total, the table holds roughly 130,000 distinct CDR3 sequences. Sequencing was carried out using naive CXCR3+ CD8+ T cells from blood. These receptors all come from a human donor in good health. Some clones in this sample may be carry-over from other donors' samples. Both conserved end residues are part of each CDR3.

v_gene	j_gene	CDR3aa
TRBV5-5	TRBJ2-1	CASSAGTRFADEQFF
TRBV6-2/TRBV6-3	TRBJ2-1	CASSPGTGALGDEQFF
TRBV10-3	TRBJ2-1	CAISERGTGGDDEQFF
TRBV19	TRBJ1-3	CASSPERASGNTIYF
TRBV27	TRBJ2-7	CASSLLTSGGYEQYF
TRBV14	TRBJ1-2	CASSPRSLSIGDGYTF
TRBV11-2	TRBJ1-1	CASSVRGTEAFF
TRBV29-1	TRBJ2-7	CSVRGDFSYEQYF
TRBV30	TRBJ1-1	CAWRPTGSEAFF
TRBV29-1	TRBJ1-3	CSGDSGNTIYF
TRBV5-1	TRBJ2-7	CASSLTRDRVSYEQYF
TRBV4-1	TRBJ1-5	CASSYEPGPGNQPQHF
TRBV28	TRBJ1-6	CATTDGGISPLHF
TRBV20-1	TRBJ1-5	CSARGRADNQPQHF
TRBV29-1	TRBJ1-2	CSVEEEGLGGYTF
TRBV5-1	TRBJ2-7	CASSWDYYEQYF
TRBV28	TRBJ2-3	CASSLNRISTDTQYF
TRBV11-2	TRBJ2-1	CASSLAFWDRNNEQFF
TRBV4-1	TRBJ1-1	CASSHEQGPTNTEAFF
TRBV10-2	TRBJ2-7	CASSERPLAYEQYF
TRBV10-3	TRBJ1-1	CAISESREYRMNTEAFF
TRBV12-5	TRBJ1-6	CATHRGNPPLHF
TRBV29-1	TRBJ2-7	CSVFQGSYEQYF
TRBV20-1	TRBJ2-7	CSARDQASGPEQYF
TRBV29-1	TRBJ2-7	CSVEIAGGYEQYF
TRBV7-9	TRBJ2-3	CASSLSRLARLRSTDTQYF
TRBV6-5	TRBJ2-3	CASSYSGGESDTQYF
TRBV7-9	TRBJ2-2	CASSLSSGRENTGELFF
TRBV5-6	TRBJ2-1	CASSPPQTYYNEQFF
TRBV6-2/TRBV6-3	TRBJ2-7	CASSLEPGTARYEQYF
TRBV29-1	TRBJ2-2	CSVEAGTNTGELFF
TRBV4-3	TRBJ2-6	CASSPDGSSGANVLTF
TRBV5-1	TRBJ1-5	CASSLDWGGQPQHF
TRBV5-1	TRBJ1-1	CASHSRSGGRENTKAFF
TRBV29-1	TRBJ2-2	CSVAGTDTGELFF
TRBV12-3/TRBV12-4	TRBJ2-1	CASSSPTLTLYNEQFF
TRBV13	TRBJ2-1	CASSPAGGGYNEQFF
TRBV7-2	TRBJ2-2	CASSAGLSGELFF
TRBV6-5	TRBJ1-2	CASSLVFGISNYGYTF
TRBV7-9	TRBJ2-7	CASSLDGVEQYF
TRBV4-2	TRBJ2-3	CASSLDPSGTDTQYF
TRBV6-5	TRBJ1-1	CASSYSTGADEAFF
TRBV5-1	TRBJ2-1	CASSVGTSGLNNEQFF
TRBV28	TRBJ2-5	CASSAREQGQETQYF
TRBV7-9	TRBJ2-7	CASSLAGGAEQYF
TRBV6-2/TRBV6-3	TRBJ2-3	CASSYRYDSADTQYF
TRBV11-2	TRBJ1-1	CASSWGQMNTEAFF
TRBV27	TRBJ2-7	CASSHGGLRPYEQYF
TRBV11-2	TRBJ2-1	CASSSGQGSFF
TRBV5-5	TRBJ1-1	CASSWWDRGIEAFF
TRBV7-6	TRBJ1-1	CASSFETGFPPFF
TRBV7-6	TRBJ2-2	CASSLDGSDTGELFF
TRBV6-5	TRBJ2-1	CASSYSGRGHEQFF
TRBV5-6	TRBJ2-1	CASSLELADYNEQFF
TRBV5-6	TRBJ2-1	CASSLASVDTNEQFF
TRBV27	TRBJ1-5	CASSPGADNQPQHF
TRBV10-3	TRBJ2-5	CAISELDPLEETQYF
TRBV11-2	TRBJ2-3	CASSSVVWGTDTQYF
TRBV7-9	TRBJ2-1	CASSLGTARNEQFF
TRBV30	TRBJ2-1	CAWTGQSWNEQFF